The 20 T cell receptor beta chains reported below all come from one sample, sequenced in a study of OX40 agonist ivuxolimab in advanced cancers. Generated by immunoSEQ multiplex PCR, the TCRdb table keeps only in-frame clones and is missing some. The sample includes some 150,000 clones, 85% to 95% of them seen just once. This material consisted of CD4+ or CD8+ T cells sorted from blood, taken in a trial of the OX40 agonist ivuxolimab. These receptors came from an adult with an advanced solid tumor such as melanoma, head and neck, liver or kidney cancer.

The chain is built from TRBV29-1 and TRBJ2-1, with D possibly TRBD1 on 5 matching bases. Between the trimmed V and J ends, which lost 7 bases and 10 bases, there was a span of 14 bases. The germline V gene has CDR1 SQVTM and CDR2 ANQGSEA. The CDR3 runs 11 residues. In DNA, the CDR3 is TGCAGCGCCCAGGGTATAGGAGAGCAGTTCTTC. Translated: CSAQGIGEQFF.

The chain couples TRBV29-1 to TRBJ2-1, with 15 bases aligning to TRBD2. CDR1 SQVTM and CDR2 ANQGSEA come from the germline V gene. The CDR3 is 15 amino acids. V lost 4 bases and J lost 12; bases outside the gene matches: 10. The CDR3 region has the DNA TGCAGCGTTGCCGGCCAGGGACTAGCGGGAGGATGGCAGTTCTTC. Translating gives CSVAGQGLAGGWQFF.

V gene TRBV28 combines with J gene TRBJ2-7; the match to TRBD1 covers 7 bases. Germline V gives CDR1 MDHEN, CDR2 SYDVKM. The CDR3 runs to 13 residues. The trim removed 2 bases at V and 3 bases at J, leaving 1 base unmatched. For the CDR3, the DNA is TGTGCCAGCAGTTTACGACAGGGCTACGAGCAGTACTTC. This translates into CASSLRQGYEQYF. Combining the CDR3 with reference TRBV28 and TRBJ2-7 gives the whole variable domain DVKVTQSSRYLVKRTGEKVFLECVQDMDHENMFWYRQDPGLGLRLIYFSYDVKMKEKGDIPEGYSVSREKKERFSLILESASTNQTSMYLCASSLRQGYEQYFGPGTRLTVT.

The rearrangement joins TRBV18 to TRBJ1-4; no firm D call. Germline V gene data show CDR1 as KGHSH and CDR2 as LQKENI. V was trimmed by 1 base and J by 8 bases, leaving 14 bases between them. CDR3 size: 15 residues. The CDR3 DNA reads TGTGCCAGCTCACCACGTACTTTCATAGGAGAAAAACTGTTTTTT. Translation: CASSPRTFIGEKLFF. The full variable domain, in which reference TRBV18 and TRBJ1-4 provide the parts outside the CDR3, is NAGVMQNPRHLVRRRGQEARLRCSPMKGHSHVYWYRQLPEEGLKFMVYLQKENIIDESGMPKERFSAEFPKEGPSILRIQQVVRGDSAAYFCASSPRTFIGEKLFFGSGTQLSVL.

The rearrangement uses TRBV28 and TRBJ1-2; D gene unclear. V lost 4 bases and J lost 8, with 17 bases in between. The CDR3 is made up of 14 amino acids. Germline loops: CDR1 MDHEN, CDR2 SYDVKM. The chain's CDR3 is CASSSELPTMGYTF. The CDR3 DNA reads as TGTGCCAGCAGTTCCGAACTACCAACTATGGGCTACACCTTC.

V gene TRBV7-2 combines with J gene TRBJ2-5, with D possibly TRBD2 on 5 matching bases. The J call may be in error: the DNA end matches TRBJ2-7 better. Per germline, CDR1 SGHTA and CDR2 FQGNSA. CDR3 length equals 14 residues. CDR3 sequence: CASSRGLDSYEQYF. The CDR3 bases are TGTGCCAGCAGCCGTGGACTCGACTCCTACGAGCAGTACTTC.

The chain combines TRBV10-3 with TRBJ2-3; TRBD2 matches 7 bases. J lost 9 bases, V lost 2 bases, and 2 bases had no gene match. The germline V gene has CDR1 ENHRY and CDR2 SYGVKD. The length of the CDR3 is 12 residues. The DNA for the CDR3 is TGTGCCATCAGTGAGCAAGCGGGGACGCAGTATTTT. It yields the protein CAISEQAGTQYF.

This sequence joins TRBV6-5 and TRBJ1-1; D is uncertain. V lost 7 bases to trimming and J lost 6 bases, with 18 bases between them. The V gene's germline CDR1 is MNHEY and CDR2 SVGAGI. CDR3 length equals 14 residues. The CDR3 here is CASTLGWVGAEAFF. The CDR3, as DNA: TGTGCCAGCACCTTGGGGTGGGTGGGCGCTGAAGCTTTCTTT.

This clone was detected only a few times. The rearrangement joins TRBV6-5 to TRBJ2-2; D is unresolved. The V and J ends lost 6 bases and 1 base respectively, with 3 bases between them. This CDR3 has 12 amino acids. CDR1 is MNHEY and CDR2 is SVGAGI in the germline V gene. CDR3 amino acids: CASRENTGELFF. The CDR3 nucleotides read TGTGCCAGCAGGGAGAACACCGGGGAGCTGTTTTTT.

The chain recombines TRBV7-9 with TRBJ2-5; possible D gene TRBD2, 5 bases. The closer fit of TRBJ2-7 to the DNA end suggests the J call may be wrong. The CDR3 is 14 residues long. Germline CDR1 and CDR2: SEHNR and FQNEAQ (reference sequence). This CDR3 is CASSLEGLAGEQYF. As DNA, the CDR3 is TGTGCCAGCAGCTTAGAAGGGCTCGCGGGCGAGCAGTACTTC.

The chain has TRBV9 and TRBJ2-5, with 12 bases matching TRBD1. Germline CDR1 and CDR2: SGDLS and YYNGEE. The junction had 17 bases not matched to a gene; V was cut back by 5 bases and J by 3 bases. The CDR3 totals 19 residues. The CDR3 loop is CASSRLSGQGARGKETQYF. In DNA, the CDR3 is TGTGCCAGCAGTCGACTCTCGGGACAGGGGGCGCGAGGGAAAGAGACCCAGTACTTC.

V usage is TRBV5-4 and J usage is TRBJ2-3, with a weak D call TRBD1 (5 bases). V was pared by 0 bases and J by 1 base, with 6 bases between. The CDR3 has 14 amino acids. CDR1 and CDR2 from the germline V gene are SGHNT and YYREEE (reference sequence). The CDR3 loop is CASSLAQGTDTQYF. The DNA of the CDR3 is TGTGCCAGCAGCTTGGCACAGGGCACAGATACGCAGTATTTT.

CDR3 residues: CASTKRIMNTEAFF. Written as DNA, the CDR3 is TGTGCCAGCACCAAGAGGATCATGAACACTGAAGCTTTCTTT. The chain couples TRBV2 to TRBJ1-1; no reliable D call. Germline CDR1 and CDR2: SNHLY and FYNNEI. This CDR3 has 14 residues. The ends were cut back, 7 bases at V and 0 bases at J, with 12 bases in the middle.

This chain uses TRBV7-3 with TRBJ2-1; 7 positions agree with TRBD2. The CDR3 is made up of 15 amino acids. With V trimmed by 5 bases and J by 4 bases, 8 bases remained unmatched. Germline V gene data show CDR1 as SGHTA and CDR2 as FQGTGA. The CDR3 nucleotides are TGTGCCAGCAGCCCAGCGGGGCGAGGGTACAATGAGCAGTTCTTC. It translates to CASSPAGRGYNEQFF.

This chain uses TRBV11-2 with TRBJ1-1; D not resolved. The germline V gene has CDR1 SGHAT and CDR2 FQNNGV. The CDR3 runs 12 residues. V was shortened by 2 bases and J by 9 bases, with 10 bases between the two germline ends. The CDR3 coding sequence is TGTGCCAGCAGCTTAAATCGGCAAAAAGCTTTCTTT. Its translation: CASSLNRQKAFF.

This clone was seen a single time. The CDR3 nucleotides read TGTGCCAGTAGTCCCAGGGTGGGGGTGTCTAGCTCCTACGAGCAGTACTTC. It translates to CASSPRVGVSSSYEQYF. The chain uses TRBV19 and TRBJ2-5; the D call may be TRBD1 or TRBD2 (5 bases each). The end of the DNA fits TRBJ2-7 better, so the J call may be wrong. The CDR3 consists of 17 residues. Germline V lookup: CDR1 LNHDA, CDR2 SQIVND (reference sequence).

This clone is a singleton in its sample. This chain joins TRBV9 and TRBJ2-7, with D maybe TRBD1 (6 bases). The germline V gene encodes CDR1 SGDLS and CDR2 YYNGEE. CDR3 length: 14 residues. The V end was cut by 4 bases, the J end by 0 bases, with 11 bases between. CDR3 DNA: TGTGCCAGCAGCCCCGGGACACCCTCCTACGAGCAGTACTTC. Translation: CASSPGTPSYEQYF.

V gene TRBV6-1 combines with J gene TRBJ1-2, with D unclear. The CDR3 runs to 17 residues. Trimming stripped 2 bases from V and 0 bases from J, with 16 bases between. The germline V gene has CDR1 MNHNS and CDR2 SASEGT. The CDR3 spells CASSETGLTMANYGYTF. As DNA, the CDR3 is TGTGCCAGCAGTGAAACGGGCCTCACGATGGCTAACTATGGCTACACCTTC.

The chain links TRBV10-3 to TRBJ1-1; TRBD1 matches at 7 bases. J lost 1 base, V lost 0 bases, and 11 bases had no gene match. CDR1 and CDR2 from the germline V gene are ENHRY and SYGVKD. The CDR3 spans 18 residues. This CDR3 is CAISESGGGRGTNTEAFF. The CDR3 coding sequence is TGTGCCATCAGTGAGTCGGGGGGTGGCAGGGGGACGAACACTGAAGCTTTCTTT.

CDR3 sequence (DNA): TGTGCCAGCAGCCTCGTGGGCAATCAGCCCCAGCATTTT. The encoded protein is CASSLVGNQPQHF. The chain joins TRBV11-2 to TRBJ1-5; D uncertain. V shed 5 bases and J shed 2 bases, with 7 bases lying between them. Germline CDR1 reads SGHAT; CDR2 reads FQNNGV. This CDR3 has 13 amino acids. Drawing the rest from reference TRBV11-2 and TRBJ1-5, the complete variable domain is EAGVAQSPRYKIIEKRQSVAFWCNPISGHATLYWYQQILGQGPKLLIQFQNNGVVDDSQLPKDRFSAERLKGVDSTLKIQPAKLEDSAVYLCASSLVGNQPQHFGDGTRLSIL.